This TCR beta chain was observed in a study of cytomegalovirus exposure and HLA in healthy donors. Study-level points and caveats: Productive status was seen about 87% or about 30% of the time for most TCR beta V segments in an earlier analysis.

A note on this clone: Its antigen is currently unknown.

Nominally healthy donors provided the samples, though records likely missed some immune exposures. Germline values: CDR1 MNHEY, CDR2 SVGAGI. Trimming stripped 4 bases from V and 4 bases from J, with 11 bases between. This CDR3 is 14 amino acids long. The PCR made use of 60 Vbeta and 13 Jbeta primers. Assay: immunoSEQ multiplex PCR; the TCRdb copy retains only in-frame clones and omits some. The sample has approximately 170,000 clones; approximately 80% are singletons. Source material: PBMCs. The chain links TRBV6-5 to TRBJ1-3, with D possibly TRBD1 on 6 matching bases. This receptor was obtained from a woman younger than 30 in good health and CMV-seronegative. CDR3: CASSSSRGGNTIYF. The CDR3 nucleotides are TGTGCCAGCAGTTCCTCGAGGGGGGGAAACACCATATATTTT.